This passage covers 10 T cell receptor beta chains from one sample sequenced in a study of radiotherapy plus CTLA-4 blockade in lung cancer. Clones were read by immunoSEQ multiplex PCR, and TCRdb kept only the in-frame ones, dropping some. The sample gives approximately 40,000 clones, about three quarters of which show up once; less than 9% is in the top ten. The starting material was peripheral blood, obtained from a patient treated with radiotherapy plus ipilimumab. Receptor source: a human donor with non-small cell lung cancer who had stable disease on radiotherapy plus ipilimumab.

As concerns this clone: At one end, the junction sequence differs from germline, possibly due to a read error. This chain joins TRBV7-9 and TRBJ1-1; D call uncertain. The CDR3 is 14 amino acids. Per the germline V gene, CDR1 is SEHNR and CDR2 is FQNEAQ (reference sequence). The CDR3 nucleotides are TGTGCCAGCAGTATAGGCCAATTGAACCCTGAAGCTTTCTTT. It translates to CASSIGQLNPEAFF. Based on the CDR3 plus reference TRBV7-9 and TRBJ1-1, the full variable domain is DTGVSQNPRHKITKRGQNVTFRCDPISEHNRLYWYRQTLGQGPEFLTYFQNEAQLEKSRLLSDRFSAERPKGSFSTLEIQRTEQGDSAMYLCASSIGQLNPEAFFGQGTRLTVV.

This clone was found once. The CDR3 DNA reads TGTGCCAGCAGTACCTCCGGACTGGGGCCGGATGGCTACACCTTC. It translates to CASSTSGLGPDGYTF. The rearrangement links TRBV28 to TRBJ1-2; TRBD1 is a possible D gene (5 bases). The ends were cut back, 5 bases at V and 6 bases at J, with 19 bases in the middle. The germline gives CDR1 MDHEN, CDR2 SYDVKM. The CDR3 covers 15 residues.

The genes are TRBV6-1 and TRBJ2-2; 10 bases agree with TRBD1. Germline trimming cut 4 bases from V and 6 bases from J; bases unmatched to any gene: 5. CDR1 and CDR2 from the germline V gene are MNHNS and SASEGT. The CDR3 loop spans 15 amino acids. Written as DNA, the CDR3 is TGTGCCAGCAGTGGGACAGGGGGGATTCCCGGGGAGCTGTTTTTT. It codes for CASSGTGGIPGELFF.

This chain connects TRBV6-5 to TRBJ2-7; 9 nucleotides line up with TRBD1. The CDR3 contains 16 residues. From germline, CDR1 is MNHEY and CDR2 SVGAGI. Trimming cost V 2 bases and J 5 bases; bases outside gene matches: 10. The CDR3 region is CASSYGLGQGGHEQYF. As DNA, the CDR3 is TGTGCCAGCAGTTACGGTCTGGGACAGGGTGGCCACGAGCAGTACTTC.

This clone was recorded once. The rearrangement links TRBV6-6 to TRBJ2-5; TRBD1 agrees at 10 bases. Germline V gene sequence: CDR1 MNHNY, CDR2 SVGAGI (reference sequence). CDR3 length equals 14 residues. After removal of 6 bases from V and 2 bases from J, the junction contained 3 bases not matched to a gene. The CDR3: CASRGTGAQETQYF. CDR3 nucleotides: TGTGCCAGCAGGGGGACAGGGGCACAAGAGACCCAGTACTTC.

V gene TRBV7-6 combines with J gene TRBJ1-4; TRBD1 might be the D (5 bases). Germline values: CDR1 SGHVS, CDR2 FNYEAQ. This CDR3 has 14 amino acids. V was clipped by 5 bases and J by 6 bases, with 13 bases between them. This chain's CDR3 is CASSATVKDEKLFF. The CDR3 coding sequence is TGTGCCAGCAGCGCGACAGTTAAGGATGAAAAACTGTTTTTT.

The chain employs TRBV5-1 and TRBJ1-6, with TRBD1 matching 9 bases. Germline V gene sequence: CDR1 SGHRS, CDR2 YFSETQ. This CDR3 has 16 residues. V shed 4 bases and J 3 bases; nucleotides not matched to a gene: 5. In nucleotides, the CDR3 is TGCGCCAGCAGCGAACAGGGGGCAGACTATAATTCACCCCTCCACTTT. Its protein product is CASSEQGADYNSPLHF.

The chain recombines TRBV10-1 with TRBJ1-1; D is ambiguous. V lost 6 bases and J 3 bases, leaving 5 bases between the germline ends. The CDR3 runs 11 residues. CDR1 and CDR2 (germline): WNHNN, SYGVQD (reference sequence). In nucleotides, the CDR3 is TGCGCCAGCAGCCGAGACACTGAAGCTTTCTTT. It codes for CASSRDTEAFF.

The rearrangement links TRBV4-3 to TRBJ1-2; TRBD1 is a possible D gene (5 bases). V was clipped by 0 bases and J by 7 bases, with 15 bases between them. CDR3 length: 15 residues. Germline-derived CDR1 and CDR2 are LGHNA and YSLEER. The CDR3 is CASSQDLPGISGYTF. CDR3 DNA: TGCGCCAGCAGCCAAGATCTCCCAGGGATCTCTGGCTACACCTTC.

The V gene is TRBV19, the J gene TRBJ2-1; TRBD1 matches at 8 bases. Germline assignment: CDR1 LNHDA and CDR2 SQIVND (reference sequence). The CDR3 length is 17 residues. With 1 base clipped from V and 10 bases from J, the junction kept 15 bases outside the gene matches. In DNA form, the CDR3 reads TGTGCCAGTAGTATAGGGGGGACAGGTGACTTCTTCGGGGAGCAGTTCTTC. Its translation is CASSIGGTGDFFGEQFF.